The 17 T cell receptor beta chains presented below share a single source sample, sequenced in a study of shared clonotypes between healthy human individuals. Profiled with immunoSEQ multiplex PCR; TCRdb holds only in-frame clones, not every one. This table holds over 2 million clones, around 92% found once. Sequenced sample: naive CD4+ T cells from PBMCs. The subset was: CD45RA+ positively selected. The receptor source for this set is a young man in good health. Some clones in this sample may be carry-over from other donors' samples.

Of note for this clone: At the DNA level, this CDR3 is encoded by other sequences in the same sample as well. This chain's CDR3 is CASSLESANYGYTF. The CDR3 region has the DNA TGCGCCAGCAGCTTGGAGTCAGCTAACTATGGCTACACCTTC. The V gene is TRBV5-1, the J gene TRBJ1-2; D remains ambiguous. The length of the CDR3 is 14 residues. CDR1 is SGHRS, CDR2 YFSETQ, per germline. V was clipped by 0 bases and J by 0 bases, with 6 bases between them.

The CDR3 nucleotides are TGTGCCAGCAGCGGGACTAGCGGATACAATGAGCAGTTCTTC. Protein product: CASSGTSGYNEQFF. The rearrangement uses TRBV11-2 and TRBJ2-1; 11 bases line up with TRBD2. The CDR3 contains 14 residues. Germline CDR1 reads SGHAT; CDR2 reads FQNNGV. Unmatched junction bases numbered 1, after V lost 5 bases and J lost 4 bases.

The chain recombines TRBV27 with TRBJ1-6; D remains unclear. The CDR3 covers 17 residues. Germline CDR1 reads MNHEY; CDR2 reads SMNVEV (reference sequence). V shed 3 bases and J shed 3 bases, with 15 bases lying between them. CDR3 in amino acids: CASSFVHSDHYNSPLHF. The CDR3 region has the DNA TGTGCCAGCAGTTTCGTCCATTCTGACCACTATAATTCACCCCTCCACTTT.

The rearrangement links TRBV9 to TRBJ2-5, with 7 positions matching TRBD1. Germline loops: CDR1 SGDLS, CDR2 YYNGEE. The junction had 4 bases not matched to a gene; V was cut back by 4 bases and J by 4 bases. There are 13 residues in the CDR3. The CDR3 loop reads CASSRDSRETQYF. For the CDR3, the DNA is TGTGCCAGCAGCCGGGACAGCCGAGAGACCCAGTACTTC.

This clone appeared once. The chain couples TRBV5-1 to TRBJ2-3; 9 bases fit TRBD1. The CDR3 has 17 amino acids. V trimming: 3 bases; J trimming: 4 bases; junction bases outside the gene matches: 12. Germline-derived CDR1 and CDR2 are SGHRS and YFSETQ. The CDR3 DNA follows: TGCGCCAGCAGCTCTTCCCCTCCGGGACAGGGCCCAGATACGCAGTATTTT. Translated: CASSSSPPGQGPDTQYF.

The sample holds one count of this clone. The chain employs TRBV5-4 and TRBJ2-5; D gene ambiguous. In germline, CDR1 is SGHNT, CDR2 YYREEE (reference sequence). The CDR3 totals 14 residues. Trimming removed 0 bases from V and 5 bases from J, with 11 bases in between. CDR3 sequence (DNA): TGTGCCAGCAGCTTGGTGGCTAGTTGGGAGACCCAGTACTTC. This sequence encodes CASSLVASWETQYF.

The V gene is TRBV2, the J gene TRBJ1-4; tentatively, D is TRBD1 (6 bases). The CDR3 has 13 residues. Germline V gives CDR1 SNHLY, CDR2 FYNNEI. The V gene lost 7 bases and the J gene lost 3 bases, with 9 bases spanning the gap. CDR3 protein: CASNRAANEKLFF. DNA for the CDR3: TGTGCCAGCAACAGGGCTGCTAATGAAAAACTGTTTTTT. Complete variable domain (other parts from reference TRBV2 and TRBJ1-4): EPEVTQTPSHQVTQMGQEVILRCVPISNHLYFYWYRQILGQKVEFLVSFYNNEISEKSEIFDDQFSVERPDGSNFTLKIRSTKLEDSAMYFCASNRAANEKLFFGSGTQLSVL.

The chain links TRBV27 to TRBJ2-5; maybe TRBD2 (8 bases). V dropped 4 bases and J dropped 2 bases, with 41 bases sitting between them. The CDR3 spans 24 residues. CDR1 and CDR2 (germline): MNHEY, SMNVEV (reference sequence). DNA of the CDR3: TGTGCCAGCAGTTCCCTGGGAAGGGGGCTCCTCGGAAGCGGGAGTGCGGTCGGGCAAGAGACCCAGTACTTC. It translates to CASSSLGRGLLGSGSAVGQETQYF.

The chain uses TRBV7-6 and TRBJ2-1; D is undetermined. CDR1 and CDR2 from the germline V gene are SGHVS and FNYEAQ. The CDR3 contains 16 residues. V was cut by 1 base and J by 0 bases, with 10 bases left in between. CDR3 loop: CASSLEGYPSYNEQFF. The CDR3 nucleotides are TGTGCCAGCAGCTTAGAGGGTTATCCCTCCTACAATGAGCAGTTCTTC.

Concerning this clone itself: This same CDR3 is encoded by further DNA sequences in the sample. The genes are TRBV29-1 and TRBJ2-7, with D possibly TRBD2 on 6 matching bases. Germline CDR1 SQVTM, CDR2 ANQGSEA. The ends were cut back, 4 bases at V and 0 bases at J, with 7 bases in the middle. There are 12 residues in the CDR3. CDR3: CSVGLGSYEQYF. CDR3 coding DNA: TGCAGCGTTGGACTAGGCTCCTACGAGCAGTACTTC.

This chain connects TRBV5-1 to TRBJ2-2; 7 nucleotides agree with TRBD2. Germline CDR1 and CDR2: SGHRS and YFSETQ. J gave up 2 bases and V 9 bases, and 10 bases lay outside the gene matches. This CDR3 has 15 amino acids. The CDR3 region has the DNA TGCGCCACTACTAGCGCACTAACAAACACCGGGGAGCTGTTTTTT. Translation gives CATTSALTNTGELFF.

The V call is TRBV18, the J call TRBJ1-2; 8 nucleotides agree with TRBD1. The CDR3 runs 13 residues. Losses at the gene ends were 4 bases for V and 8 bases for J; bases not matched to a gene: 6. CDR1 and CDR2 (germline): KGHSH, LQKENI. The CDR3: CASSLGQGRGYTF. The CDR3 coding sequence is TGTGCCAGCTCACTAGGACAGGGCCGCGGCTACACCTTC.

V gene TRBV28 combines with J gene TRBJ1-4; D gene uncertain. Looked up from germline, CDR1 is MDHEN and CDR2 is SYDVKM. This CDR3 region has 13 residues. V lost 7 bases, J lost 7 bases, and 13 bases lay in between. The CDR3 DNA is TGTGCCAGCATCTCGGACCTAGGTGAAAAACTGTTTTTT. Its translation is CASISDLGEKLFF.

This chain uses TRBV6-1 with TRBJ2-5, with no clear D. The length of the CDR3 is 13 residues. Germline loops: CDR1 MNHNS, CDR2 SASEGT. V was cut by 7 bases and J by 5 bases, with 14 bases left in between. This CDR3 is CASITRPTETQYF. The DNA for the CDR3 is TGTGCCAGCATCACCAGGCCCACCGAGACCCAGTACTTC.

This chain joins TRBV5-4 and TRBJ2-3, with 13 bases lining up with TRBD2. CDR3 length equals 18 residues. Trimming took 4 bases from V and 1 from J; bases not matched to a gene: 9. The germline V gene encodes CDR1 SGHNT and CDR2 YYREEE (reference sequence). The CDR3 region is CASSRGGLAGEGTDTQYF. For the CDR3, the DNA is TGTGCCAGCAGCAGGGGCGGACTAGCGGGAGAAGGCACAGATACGCAGTATTTT. Variable domain in full (rest from reference TRBV5-4 and TRBJ2-3): ETGVTQSPTHLIKTRGQQVTLRCSSQSGHNTVSWYQQALGQGPQFIFQYYREEENGRGNFPPRFSGLQFPNYSSELNVNALELDDSALYLCASSRGGLAGEGTDTQYFGPGTRLTVL.

This chain connects TRBV2 to TRBJ2-5; a weak D match, TRBD1 (5 bases). Germline values: CDR1 SNHLY, CDR2 FYNNEI. Trimming left V 3 bases short and J 4 bases short, with 12 bases between. This CDR3 region has 14 residues. The CDR3 loop is CASSEGRGLETQYF. CDR3 sequence (DNA): TGTGCCAGCAGTGAGGGGCGCGGTCTAGAGACCCAGTACTTC.

This clone was seen only once. The chain recombines TRBV5-1 with TRBJ2-3; D is undetermined. Trimming cost V 4 bases and J 2 bases, with 17 bases left between them. CDR3 length: 16 residues. Germline CDR1 reads SGHRS; CDR2 reads YFSETQ. CDR3 in amino acids: CASSPDRRRPTDTQYF. Here the CDR3 DNA reads TGCGCCAGCAGCCCAGACCGCCGGAGACCCACAGATACGCAGTATTTT.